This TCR beta chain was sequenced during a study of molecular identifiers for immune sequencing clone quantification. For bulk TCR libraries, previously described methods and listed TCR primers were used. MiXCR, applied by TCRdb to the PCR reads, yields one record per CDR3 protein. The sample shows 350,000 or so distinct CDR3 sequences, about a fifth of them seen only once. A note on this clonotype: Its target is unknown.

As CD8+CD4-CCR7+CD45RA+ cells, naive CD8 T cells were sorted. Overall study findings and caveats: Around 940,000 naive cells reportedly did not prevent detection of spiked Jurkat TCR RNA from one cell. The sizes of highly expanded clones could be underestimated when identical TCR molecules share a barcode.

Germline lookup yields CDR1 MNHNS and CDR2 SASEGT. The CDR3 extends over 13 amino acids. The V and J ends lost 8 bases and 6 bases respectively, with 17 bases between them. Sequencing was performed on naive CD8+ T cells from blood, with Jurkat cell RNA spiked in. Subset denoted: FACS-sorted CD8+CD4-CCR7+CD45RA+ naive T cells. This TCR derives from a human donor in good health. Some libraries in this study had Jurkat cell RNA spiked in. The genes are TRBV6-1 and TRBJ2-7; D is perhaps TRBD2 (5 bases). Here the CDR3 reads CASETGNMGEQYF. DNA for the CDR3: TGTGCCAGCGAAACGGGGAATATGGGCGAGCAGTACTTC.